This T cell receptor (beta chain) was documented in a study of blood T cell repertoires in COVID-19. The overall study: Nucleic acid was either cDNA or gDNA, and it came from T cells, B-cell-depleted T cells, or PBMCs.

CDR1 MDHEN and CDR2 SYDVKM come from the germline V gene. The CDR3 runs to 18 residues. Unmatched junction bases numbered 11, after V lost 2 bases and J lost 5 bases. Sequenced by immunoSEQ multiplex PCR; TCRdb stores in-frame clones only, minus some. This sample has about 430,000 clones, with approximately 91% found just once. The table lists this clone with a few counts. Participants, roughly 18 to 100 years old, spanned fewer than 25 US areas. Participants reported their clinical history, and cohort assignment relied on those reports. The sequencing input was PBMCs or T cells enriched from blood (not recorded which). The receptor comes from a woman aged 18-29 years who had been exposed to COVID-19. The rearrangement links TRBV28 to TRBJ1-6; TRBD1 aligns across 8 bases. The DNA for the CDR3 is TGTGCCAGCAGTTTAGGGGCAGGGGGCGCAAGAAATAATTCACCCCTCCACTTT. It is translated as CASSLGAGGARNNSPLHF.